Below are 29 T cell receptor beta chains sequenced from a single sample in a study of cytomegalovirus exposure and HLA in healthy donors. Vbeta (60) and Jbeta (13) primers were used in the PCR. Profiled with immunoSEQ multiplex PCR; TCRdb holds only in-frame clones, not every one. The table records about 130,000 clones, around three quarters of them present only once. Sequenced material: PBMCs. All receptors derive from a man aged 25-40 years in good health and CMV-seronegative.

The chain carries TRBV6-5 and TRBJ2-5, with D perhaps matching TRBD1 (5 bases). The DNA end is more similar to TRBJ2-7, so the J call may be wrong. The CDR3 length is 12 residues. Germline CDR1 MNHEY, CDR2 SVGAGI. The CDR3, as DNA: TGTGCCAGCAGTCAAGGGGCCAACGAGCAGTACTTC. This sequence encodes CASSQGANEQYF.

The chain employs TRBV5-1 and TRBJ1-1, with D possibly matching TRBD1 (5 bases). V shed 0 bases and J shed 6 bases, with 12 bases lying between them. CDR1 and CDR2 from the germline V gene are SGHRS and YFSETQ. The CDR3 runs to 14 residues. The CDR3 nucleotides are TGCGCCAGCAGCTTGGGGGGGGAGGGCCCTGAAGCTTTCTTT. Protein product: CASSLGGEGPEAFF. Using reference TRBV5-1 and TRBJ1-1 for the parts outside the CDR3, the full variable domain is KAGVTQTPRYLIKTRGQQVTLSCSPISGHRSVSWYQQTPGQGLQFLFEYFSETQRNKGNFPGRFSGRQFSNSRSEMNVSTLELGDSALYLCASSLGGEGPEAFFGQGTRLTVV.

The V call is TRBV14, the J call TRBJ2-1, with 13 nucleotides matching TRBD2. There are 16 residues in the CDR3. Germline V CDR1 and CDR2: SGHDN, FVKESK. With 3 bases clipped from V and 8 bases from J, the junction kept 7 bases outside the gene matches. In nucleotides, the CDR3 is TGTGCCAGCAGCCAGGGGACTAGCGGGATCAGGTATGAGCAGTTCTTC. This sequence encodes CASSQGTSGIRYEQFF.

This clone appeared a single time. The chain carries TRBV7-9 and TRBJ1-5; D is perhaps TRBD1 (5 bases). V dropped 1 base and J dropped 6 bases, with 13 bases sitting between them. Germline V lookup: CDR1 SEHNR, CDR2 FQNEAQ (reference sequence). There are 15 residues in the CDR3. CDR3 sequence (DNA): TGTGCCAGCAGCTTAGGGGCAGGGTTGGTTCAGCCCCAGCATTTT. Translating gives CASSLGAGLVQPQHF. The complete variable domain, with remaining parts taken from reference TRBV7-9 and TRBJ1-5, reads DTGVSQNPRHKITKRGQNVTFRCDPISEHNRLYWYRQTLGQGPEFLTYFQNEAQLEKSRLLSDRFSAERPKGSFSTLEIQRTEQGDSAMYLCASSLGAGLVQPQHFGDGTRLSIL.

The chain carries TRBV5-6 and TRBJ2-1, with 7 bases fitting TRBD1. Germline CDR1 SGHDT, CDR2 YYEEEE. The junction had 3 bases not matched to a gene; V was cut back by 0 bases and J by 0 bases. CDR3 size: 16 residues. CDR3 DNA sequence: TGTGCCAGCAGCTTGGGAGGGGGCGCCTCCTACAATGAGCAGTTCTTC. Its translation is CASSLGGGASYNEQFF.

The genes are TRBV18 and TRBJ1-5, with a tentative D call TRBD1 (6 bases). The CDR3 totals 15 residues. Germline-derived CDR1 and CDR2 are KGHSH and LQKENI. Trimming shortened V by 6 bases and J by 6 bases, and 18 bases separated the two germline ends. Written as DNA, the CDR3 is TGTGCCAGCTCCCCGTGGTTACAGGGTTTTCAGCCCCAGCATTTT. Protein sequence: CASSPWLQGFQPQHF.

The chain combines TRBV5-4 with TRBJ2-7; D call uncertain. V was shortened by 0 bases and J by 3 bases, with 7 bases between the two germline ends. This CDR3 is 13 amino acids long. Germline assignment: CDR1 SGHNT and CDR2 YYREEE (reference sequence). Here the CDR3 DNA reads TGTGCCAGCAGCTTGGCCCCGTTCTACGAGCAGTACTTC. The encoded protein is CASSLAPFYEQYF.

The chain links TRBV9 to TRBJ2-2; 7 bases fit TRBD2. Trimming removed 4 bases from V and 5 bases from J; junction bases left unmatched: 8. The germline gives CDR1 SGDLS, CDR2 YYNGEE. This CDR3 comprises 15 residues. The CDR3 loop reads CASSPGLGFTGELFF. Written as DNA, the CDR3 is TGTGCCAGCAGCCCAGGACTAGGTTTTACCGGGGAGCTGTTTTTT.

This clone was detected only a few times. The chain links TRBV10-2 to TRBJ1-5; 9 bases match TRBD1. The CDR3 spans 18 residues. The ends lost 6 bases at V and 0 bases at J; junction bases unmatched: 12. Germline V gene lookup returns CDR1 WSHSY and CDR2 SAAADI. CDR3 sequence (DNA): TGCGCCAGCAGCGCCACGGGACAGGGAGGAGATAGCAATCAGCCCCAGCATTTT. Translation gives CASSATGQGGDSNQPQHF.

This clone showed up just a few times. This chain joins TRBV6-1 and TRBJ2-7; TRBD1 is a possible D gene (6 bases). Germline-derived CDR1 and CDR2 are MNHNS and SASEGT. The CDR3 totals 14 residues. V lost 5 bases and J lost 2, with 13 bases in between. The CDR3, as DNA: TGTGCCAGCAGTCCAGGGGCAGGGGCCTACGAGCAGTACTTC. Its translation: CASSPGAGAYEQYF.

This clone was recorded once. The V call is TRBV4-2, the J call TRBJ1-1, with D maybe TRBD1 (6 bases). Germline CDR1 and CDR2: LGHNA and YNFKEQ. This CDR3 contains 16 residues. V was pared by 2 bases and J by 1 base, with 14 bases between. The CDR3: CASSQRGGFENTEAFF. CDR3 bases: TGTGCCAGCAGCCAACGAGGGGGATTTGAGAACACTGAAGCTTTCTTT.

J is TRBJ2-3 and V is TRBV7-9; 8 bases are a match to TRBD1. The CDR3 loop spans 17 amino acids. V was clipped by 6 bases and J by 4 bases; unmatched bases: 15. The germline CDR1 and CDR2 sequences are SEHNR and FQNEAQ (reference sequence). CDR3 amino acids: CASRPITGGKTSDTQYF. In nucleotides, the CDR3 is TGTGCCAGCAGGCCAATCACAGGGGGAAAAACATCAGATACGCAGTATTTT.

V usage is TRBV9 and J usage is TRBJ2-7; TRBD2 is a possible D gene (6 bases). The CDR3 has 13 residues. The germline V and J ends were trimmed by 1 base and 4 bases, with 9 bases remaining between them. The germline CDR1 and CDR2 sequences are SGDLS and YYNGEE. The CDR3: CASSVSGEYEQYF. CDR3 bases: TGTGCCAGCAGCGTATCGGGGGAGTACGAGCAGTACTTC.

The rearrangement links TRBV7-2 to TRBJ2-7; TRBD2 matches 8 bases. V gave up 1 base and J gave up 4 bases; unmatched junction bases: 12. The CDR3 sequence is 17 residues long. The germline gives CDR1 SGHTA, CDR2 FQGNSA. The CDR3 reads CASSLVGRVAGQYEQYF. The CDR3 DNA reads TGTGCCAGCAGCTTAGTTGGACGGGTAGCGGGGCAGTACGAGCAGTACTTC.

The J gene is TRBJ1-6, the V gene TRBV5-4; D possibly corresponds to TRBD1 (6 bases). CDR1 and CDR2 (germline): SGHNT, YYREEE (reference sequence). V was trimmed by 1 base and J by 8 bases, leaving 10 bases between them. CDR3 length: 14 amino acids. CDR3 protein: CASSLRAGDSPLHF. CDR3 coding DNA: TGTGCCAGCAGCTTGAGGGCAGGGGATTCACCCCTCCACTTT.

The chain carries TRBV28 and TRBJ2-7, with D perhaps matching TRBD1 (6 bases). V was cut by 3 bases and J by 3 bases, with 12 bases left in between. The CDR3 is made up of 14 amino acids. CDR1 MDHEN and CDR2 SYDVKM come from the germline V gene. Here the CDR3 DNA reads TGTGCCAGCAGTTTCCTCAGGGGCATCTACGAGCAGTACTTC. Translating gives CASSFLRGIYEQYF.

V and J are TRBV30 and TRBJ2-5, with 7 bases lining up with TRBD1. The end of the DNA fits TRBJ2-7 better, so the J call may be wrong. The CDR3 runs 13 residues. CDR1 GTSNPN and CDR2 SVGIG come from the germline V gene (reference sequence). As DNA, the CDR3 is TGTGCCTGGAGCACAGGGGCCTCCTACGAGCAGTACTTC. Amino acid sequence: CAWSTGASYEQYF.

The chain combines TRBV27 with TRBJ1-5, with a tentative D call TRBD1 (5 bases). This CDR3 has 13 residues. The V gene's germline CDR1 is MNHEY and CDR2 SMNVEV (reference sequence). The V end was cut by 5 bases, the J end by 3 bases, with 8 bases between. CDR3 sequence: CASSQGPNQPQHF. The CDR3 DNA reads TGTGCCAGCAGTCAGGGCCCCAATCAGCCCCAGCATTTT.

The V gene is TRBV9, the J gene TRBJ1-3; TRBD1 aligns across 7 bases. The CDR3 covers 14 residues. In germline, CDR1 is SGDLS, CDR2 YYNGEE. After removal of 2 bases from V and 4 bases from J, the junction contained 3 bases not matched to a gene. For the CDR3, the DNA is TGTGCCAGCAGCGTGGGGACAGCCGGAAACACCATATATTTT. Its translation: CASSVGTAGNTIYF. Based on the CDR3 plus reference TRBV9 and TRBJ1-3, the full variable domain is DSGVTQTPKHLITATGQRVTLRCSPRSGDLSVYWYQQSLDQGLQFLIQYYNGEERAKGNILERFSAQQFPDLHSELNLSSLELGDSALYFCASSVGTAGNTIYFGEGSWLTVV.

The chain recombines TRBV5-6 with TRBJ1-5; D is unclear. V shed 3 bases and J shed 0 bases, with 7 bases lying between them. This CDR3 region has 14 residues. Germline-derived CDR1 and CDR2 are SGHDT and YYEEEE. CDR3 DNA: TGTGCCAGCAGCTATGGAGATAGCAATCAGCCCCAGCATTTT. It translates to CASSYGDSNQPQHF. Looking up the rest from reference TRBV5-6 and TRBJ1-5 gives the full variable domain: DAGVTQSPTHLIKTRGQQVTLRCSPKSGHDTVSWYQQALGQGPQFIFQYYEEEERQRGNFPDRFSGHQFPNYSSELNVNALLLGDSALYLCASSYGDSNQPQHFGDGTRLSIL.

The V gene is TRBV11-2, the J gene TRBJ2-7; TRBD2 might be the D (5 bases). The CDR3 covers 13 residues. Trimming shortened V by 2 bases and J by 3 bases, and 8 bases separated the two germline ends. Germline loops: CDR1 SGHAT, CDR2 FQNNGV. The CDR3 DNA reads as TGTGCCAGCAGCTTACGACGGGACTACGAGCAGTACTTC. Translated, it gives CASSLRRDYEQYF.

V and J are TRBV9 and TRBJ1-4; D is uncertain. Germline assignment: CDR1 SGDLS and CDR2 YYNGEE. Trimming took off 4 bases at V and 3 bases at J, with 13 bases between the two ends. The CDR3 covers 15 residues. The CDR3 loop is CASSFQTHSNEKLFF. The CDR3 region has the DNA TGTGCCAGCAGCTTCCAGACACACTCTAATGAAAAACTGTTTTTT.

A single count supports this clone. The rearrangement links TRBV2 to TRBJ1-2; 7 bases align to TRBD1. This CDR3 has 16 residues. The germline V gene has CDR1 SNHLY and CDR2 FYNNEI. V was clipped by 4 bases and J by 1 base; unmatched bases: 9. The CDR3 nucleotides are TGTGCCAGCAGTGCGGAGATACAGGGGATTAACTATGGCTACACCTTC. It codes for CASSAEIQGINYGYTF. The full variable domain, rest sourced from reference TRBV2 and TRBJ1-2, is EPEVTQTPSHQVTQMGQEVILRCVPISNHLYFYWYRQILGQKVEFLVSFYNNEISEKSEIFDDQFSVERPDGSNFTLKIRSTKLEDSAMYFCASSAEIQGINYGYTFGSGTRLTVV.

The chain carries TRBV7-9 and TRBJ1-1; TRBD1 agrees at 7 bases. The V gene's germline CDR1 is SEHNR and CDR2 FQNEAQ (reference sequence). The ends lost 5 bases at V and 6 bases at J; junction bases unmatched: 12. This CDR3 spans 15 amino acids. In DNA form, the CDR3 reads TGTGCCAGCAGCATAAACAGGGGTTTGGGAGCTGAAGCTTTCTTT. Amino acids: CASSINRGLGAEAFF.

This clone was observed a single time. The chain joins TRBV15 to TRBJ1-4, with a tentative D call TRBD1 (6 bases). Germline values: CDR1 LNHNV, CDR2 YYDKDF (reference sequence). The V end lost 3 bases, the J end lost 7 bases, and 12 bases lay between the germline ends. The CDR3 totals 14 residues. In DNA form, the CDR3 reads TGTGCCACCAGCAGGGGGGGGGCGGGTGAAAAACTGTTTTTT. This translates into CATSRGGAGEKLFF.

The V and J genes are TRBV10-3 and TRBJ2-7; TRBD2 agrees at 11 bases. V dropped 2 bases and J dropped 7; count of bases not matched to a gene: 10. The CDR3 has 16 residues. CDR1 and CDR2 (germline): ENHRY, SYGVKD. CDR3 sequence reads: CAISEGSTSGSKEQYF. CDR3 DNA sequence: TGTGCCATCAGTGAGGGCTCTACTAGCGGGAGCAAGGAGCAGTACTTC.

This chain connects TRBV29-1 to TRBJ1-2; D uncertain. V was clipped by 7 bases and J by 7 bases, with 13 bases between them. Germline assignment: CDR1 SQVTM and CDR2 ANQGSEA. The CDR3 has 11 amino acids. The CDR3 coding sequence is TGCAGCGCCCTGGACTCTGGTGGCTACACCTTC. The encoded protein is CSALDSGGYTF.

The CDR3 bases are TGTGCCAGCAGCTTAGCAGCCGGGACAGAGAATCAGCCCCAGCATTTT. Amino acids: CASSLAAGTENQPQHF. The chain recombines TRBV7-2 with TRBJ1-5; TRBD1 aligns across 7 bases. V dropped 0 bases and J dropped 4; count of bases not matched to a gene: 6. CDR1 SGHTA and CDR2 FQGNSA come from the germline V gene. The CDR3 totals 16 residues.

This chain connects TRBV7-3 to TRBJ2-1, with D possibly TRBD2 on 5 matching bases. Germline V gene data show CDR1 as SGHTA and CDR2 as FQGTGA. The length of the CDR3 is 16 residues. V lost 5 bases and J lost 4, with 18 bases in between. DNA for the CDR3: TGTGCCAGCAGCCCTCAAGGAATAGCGACATACAATGAGCAGTTCTTC. Translation gives CASSPQGIATYNEQFF. The whole variable domain, remainder taken from reference TRBV7-3 and TRBJ2-1, is GAGVSQTPSNKVTEKGKYVELRCDPISGHTALYWYRQSLGQGPEFLIYFQGTGAADDSGLPNDRFFAVRPEGSVSTLKIQRTERGDSAVYLCASSPQGIATYNEQFFGPGTRLTVL.